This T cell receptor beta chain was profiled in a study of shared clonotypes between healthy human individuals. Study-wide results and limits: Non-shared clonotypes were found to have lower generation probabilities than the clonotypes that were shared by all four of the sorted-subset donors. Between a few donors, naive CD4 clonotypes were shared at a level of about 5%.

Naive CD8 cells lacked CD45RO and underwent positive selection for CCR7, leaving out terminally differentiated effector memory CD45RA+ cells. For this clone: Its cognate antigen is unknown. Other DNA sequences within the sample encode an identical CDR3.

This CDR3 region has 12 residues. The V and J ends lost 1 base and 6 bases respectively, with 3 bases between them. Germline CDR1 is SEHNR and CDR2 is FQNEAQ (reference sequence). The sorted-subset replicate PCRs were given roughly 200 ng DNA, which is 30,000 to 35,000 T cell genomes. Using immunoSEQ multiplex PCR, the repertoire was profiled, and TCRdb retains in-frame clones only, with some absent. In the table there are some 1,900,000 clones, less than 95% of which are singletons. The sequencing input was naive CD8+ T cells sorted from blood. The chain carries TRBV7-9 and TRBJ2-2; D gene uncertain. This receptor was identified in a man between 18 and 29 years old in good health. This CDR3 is CASSLDPGELFF. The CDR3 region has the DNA TGTGCCAGCAGCTTAGACCCCGGGGAGCTGTTTTTT.